This T cell receptor beta chain was documented in a study of blood T cell repertoires in COVID-19. Study information: PBMCs, B-cell-depleted T cells, or T cells were the source of the cDNA or gDNA that made up the material.

Assay: immunoSEQ multiplex PCR; the TCRdb copy retains only in-frame clones and omits some. The sample has around 400,000 clones, 80% to 90% seen once. The CDR3 totals 15 residues. The V segment lost 5 bases and the J segment 2 bases; nucleotides outside the gene matches: 8. Germline CDR1 is LGHDT and CDR2 is YNNKEL (reference sequence). Enrollment of patients from Seattle took place during active infection, with longitudinal follow-up. The specimen was peripheral blood. This TCR came from a woman under 40 with COVID-19, enrolled during active disease. V is TRBV3-1 (or the pseudogene TRBV3-2) and J is TRBJ2-7, with 8 bases aligning to TRBD2. This CDR3 reads CASSSQAGVAYEQYF. CDR3 nucleotide sequence: TGTGCCAGCAGCTCTCAAGCGGGAGTCGCCTACGAGCAGTACTTC.